The 29 T cell receptor beta chains below come from one sample, sequenced in a study of early stage breast cancer tumors. Libraries were prepared by immunoSEQ multiplex PCR; TCRdb keeps only in-frame clonotypes and omits some of them. Of tens of thousands of clones in the sample, approximately 75% are singletons; the top ten hold around a third. Sequenced sample: blood. These receptor sequences come from a person aged 45-65 years with breast cancer.

This clone was seen a handful of times. The chain joins TRBV7-6 to TRBJ2-3, with D possibly TRBD1 on 6 matching bases. The CDR3 length is 14 residues. Per germline, CDR1 SGHVS and CDR2 FNYEAQ. Trimming removed 8 bases from V and 1 base from J, with 13 bases in between. The CDR3 sequence: CASSRGGGTDTQYF. CDR3 in DNA: TGTGCCAGCTCTAGAGGGGGAGGCACAGATACGCAGTATTTT.

The table lists this clone with a count of one. The V call is TRBV7-8, the J call TRBJ2-5, with unresolved D. CDR3 length: 14 residues. Between the trimmed V and J ends, which lost 1 base and 2 bases, there was a span of 8 bases. CDR1 and CDR2 (germline): SGHVS, FQNEAQ. The CDR3 spells CASSLVGGQETQYF. In nucleotides, the CDR3 is TGTGCCAGCAGCTTAGTGGGCGGTCAAGAGACCCAGTACTTC.

On this clone itself: The junction shows a germline mismatch at one end, possibly a read error. The genes are TRBV10-1 and TRBJ2-7; unclear D gene. This CDR3 has 13 residues. Germline lookup yields CDR1 WNHNN and CDR2 SYGVQD (reference sequence). DNA for the CDR3: TGTGCCAGCAGTTACTTACCGTCCTACGAGCAGTACTTC. This gives the protein CASSYLPSYEQYF.

The V gene is TRBV19, the J gene TRBJ1-2, with 7 bases fitting TRBD1. CDR1 is LNHDA, CDR2 SQIVND, per germline (reference sequence). Trimming cost V 1 base and J 4 bases; bases outside gene matches: 6. This CDR3 is built from 15 residues. The CDR3 spells CASSIGTRGGYGYTF. DNA of the CDR3: TGTGCCAGTAGTATAGGAACCAGGGGGGGCTATGGCTACACCTTC.

The V and J genes are TRBV19 and TRBJ2-1, with 7 bases matching TRBD2. The CDR3 length is 13 residues. The germline gives CDR1 LNHDA, CDR2 SQIVND (reference sequence). J gave up 10 bases and V 9 bases, and 12 bases lay outside the gene matches. In DNA, the CDR3 is TGTGCCAGCCGTAGGGAGGGCCGGGGAGAGCAGTTCTTC. Translated, it gives CASRREGRGEQFF. Complete variable domain (other parts from reference TRBV19 and TRBJ2-1): DGGITQSPKYLFRKEGQNVTLSCEQNLNHDAMYWYRQDPGQGLRLIYYSQIVNDFQKGDIAEGYSVSREKKESFPLTVTSAQKNPTAFYLCASRREGRGEQFFGPGTRLTVL.

This chain links TRBV11-2 with TRBJ2-3; 11 bases agree with TRBD1. Trimming took 1 base from V and 3 from J; bases not matched to a gene: 3. This CDR3 spans 16 amino acids. CDR1 is SGHAT, CDR2 FQNNGV, per germline. DNA of the CDR3: TGTGCCAGCAGCTTAGTCGGGACAGGGGGAACAGATACGCAGTATTTT. Residues: CASSLVGTGGTDTQYF.

This clone was recorded a few times. The chain uses TRBV7-9 and TRBJ2-1, with TRBD2 matching 7 bases. The CDR3 sequence is 15 residues long. Germline values: CDR1 SEHNR, CDR2 FQNEAQ (reference sequence). The trim removed 5 bases at V and 4 bases at J, leaving 8 bases unmatched. CDR3 in amino acids: CASSPRGTNYNEQFF. In DNA, the CDR3 is TGTGCCAGCAGCCCTCGGGGGACTAATTACAATGAGCAGTTCTTC. Looking up the rest from reference TRBV7-9 and TRBJ2-1 gives the full variable domain: DTGVSQNPRHKITKRGQNVTFRCDPISEHNRLYWYRQTLGQGPEFLTYFQNEAQLEKSRLLSDRFSAERPKGSFSTLEIQRTEQGDSAMYLCASSPRGTNYNEQFFGPGTRLTVL.

The V call is TRBV6-6, the J call TRBJ1-2; 7 bases align to TRBD1. CDR1 and CDR2 (germline): MNHNY, SVGAGI (reference sequence). The CDR3 runs 16 residues. After removal of 0 bases from V and 5 bases from J, the junction contained 9 bases not matched to a gene. CDR3 in DNA: TGTGCCAGCAGTTACTCGATGGAGGGGGCAGGGTATGGCTACACCTTC. Translated, it gives CASSYSMEGAGYGYTF.

The chain has TRBV4-2 and TRBJ2-1; D might be TRBD2 (6 bases). In germline, CDR1 is LGHNA, CDR2 YNFKEQ. The germline V and J ends were trimmed by 4 bases and 3 bases, with 16 bases remaining between them. The CDR3 sequence is 16 residues long. This CDR3 reads CASSRNVADVYNEQFF. In DNA form, the CDR3 reads TGTGCCAGCAGCCGCAACGTAGCGGACGTCTACAATGAGCAGTTCTTC.

This clone has only a few counts. V gene TRBV6-1 combines with J gene TRBJ1-2; D possibly corresponds to TRBD1 (5 bases). This CDR3 contains 14 residues. The V gene lost 8 bases and the J gene lost 4 bases, with 17 bases spanning the gap. Germline V gene data show CDR1 as MNHNS and CDR2 as SASEGT. CDR3 DNA: TGTGCCAGCGATAGTGTCAGGGCCCCCTATGGCTACACCTTC. It encodes CASDSVRAPYGYTF.

The chain recombines TRBV6-5 with TRBJ2-7; the D gene is possibly TRBD2 (6 bases). V gave up 6 bases and J gave up 4 bases, with 16 bases separating them. Germline lookup yields CDR1 MNHEY and CDR2 SVGAGI. There are 14 residues in the CDR3. The CDR3 sequence: CASRGGPRNYEQYF. The CDR3 DNA reads TGTGCCAGCAGGGGGGGACCGCGAAATTACGAGCAGTACTTC.

The chain is built from TRBV29-1 and TRBJ1-6, with D uncertain. Looked up from germline, CDR1 is SQVTM and CDR2 is ANQGSEA. The CDR3 has 12 amino acids. The V and J ends lost 4 bases and 7 bases respectively, with 8 bases between them. The CDR3 DNA reads as TGCAGCGTTGCTTGGGGAAATTCACCCCTCCACTTT. This codes for CSVAWGNSPLHF.

This clone has more than one count but fewer than ten. The DNA for the CDR3 is TGTGCCAGCTCAAAGAGGGTAGACGGGGCCAACGTCCTGACTTTC. It specifies CASSKRVDGANVLTF. The chain links TRBV18 to TRBJ2-6; perhaps TRBD2 as D (5 bases). This CDR3 is 15 amino acids long. Trimming took 5 bases from V and 4 from J, leaving 12 bases between them. Germline CDR1 and CDR2: KGHSH and LQKENI.

The chain carries TRBV7-6 and TRBJ2-1; 9 positions agree with TRBD2. CDR3 length: 16 amino acids. The germline V gene has CDR1 SGHVS and CDR2 FNYEAQ. V trimming: 5 bases; J trimming: 4 bases; junction bases outside the gene matches: 9. The CDR3 nucleotides read TGTGCCAGCAGCCTTCTAAGTAGCGGGGGATACAATGAGCAGTTCTTC. It encodes CASSLLSSGGYNEQFF.

This clone was observed once. The genes are TRBV19 and TRBJ1-1; 9 bases align to TRBD1. This CDR3 spans 17 amino acids. From germline, CDR1 is LNHDA and CDR2 SQIVND (reference sequence). The trim removed 3 bases at V and 4 bases at J, leaving 12 bases unmatched. The CDR3 reads CASSMGPQGAGGTEAFF. CDR3 bases: TGTGCCAGTAGTATGGGACCACAGGGGGCGGGCGGCACTGAAGCTTTCTTT.

The chain is built from TRBV5-1 and TRBJ2-7; D unresolved. With 0 bases removed from V and 2 bases from J, the gap between germline ends came to 3 bases. Germline V gene sequence: CDR1 SGHRS, CDR2 YFSETQ. The CDR3 sequence is 12 residues long. CDR3 amino acids: CASSLVTYEQYF. The CDR3 nucleotides are TGCGCCAGCAGCTTGGTAACCTACGAGCAGTACTTC.

The CDR3 nucleotides read TGTGCCAGCAGCTTAGCCTGGGCGAATCAGCCCCAGCATTTT. Translated: CASSLAWANQPQHF. This rearrangement joins TRBV7-2 to TRBJ1-5, with unresolved D. CDR3 size: 14 residues. CDR1 and CDR2 from the germline V gene are SGHTA and FQGNSA. Trimming stripped 0 bases from V and 4 bases from J, with 7 bases between.

The chain combines TRBV11-2 with TRBJ2-7; no clear D gene. The V end lost 2 bases, the J end lost 4 bases, and 3 bases lay between the germline ends. This CDR3 is 11 amino acids long. CDR1 is SGHAT and CDR2 is FQNNGV in the germline V gene. CDR3 loop: CASSLMYEQYF. The CDR3 DNA reads as TGTGCCAGCAGCTTAATGTACGAGCAGTACTTC.

The chain has TRBV7-6 and TRBJ2-7; maybe TRBD2 (6 bases). Germline CDR1 reads SGHVS; CDR2 reads FNYEAQ. Between the trimmed V and J ends, which lost 1 base and 2 bases, there was a span of 9 bases. The CDR3 sequence is 14 residues long. The CDR3 region has the DNA TGTGCCAGCAGCTTAGGCGGGACCCCCTACGAGCAGTACTTC. It yields the protein CASSLGGTPYEQYF.

V usage is TRBV11-2 and J usage is TRBJ2-5; TRBD1 is a possible D gene (6 bases). The V gene's germline CDR1 is SGHAT and CDR2 FQNNGV. The V end lost 1 base, the J end lost 5 bases, and 11 bases lay between the germline ends. This CDR3 region has 14 residues. The CDR3 DNA follows: TGTGCCAGCAGCTTAGCAGGGGACCGGGAGACCCAGTACTTC. It is translated as CASSLAGDRETQYF.

The genes are TRBV7-8 and TRBJ1-1; a possible D gene is TRBD1 (6 bases). Trimming took off 7 bases at V and 4 bases at J, with 10 bases between the two ends. The CDR3 has 12 residues. Germline CDR1 is SGHVS and CDR2 is FQNEAQ. The CDR3 is CASTQGGTEAFF. The CDR3 DNA reads TGTGCCAGCACCCAAGGGGGCACTGAAGCTTTCTTT. The complete variable domain, with remaining parts taken from reference TRBV7-8 and TRBJ1-1, reads GAGVSQSPRYKVAKRGQDVALRCDPISGHVSLFWYQQALGQGPEFLTYFQNEAQLDKSGLPSDRFFAERPEGSVSTLKIQRTQQEDSAVYLCASTQGGTEAFFGQGTRLTVV.

This sequence joins TRBV6-5 and TRBJ1-1; 9 bases are shared with TRBD1. This CDR3 comprises 13 residues. V lost 6 bases to trimming and J lost 4 bases; unmatched junction nucleotides: 3. In germline, CDR1 is MNHEY, CDR2 SVGAGI. The CDR3 is CASRKTGGTEAFF. CDR3 DNA sequence: TGTGCCAGCAGAAAGACAGGGGGCACTGAAGCTTTCTTT.

CDR3: CASSELAGGIGELFF. The CDR3, as DNA: TGTGCCAGCAGTGAACTAGCGGGAGGGATCGGGGAGCTGTTTTTT. The chain has TRBV6-1 and TRBJ2-2; 12 bases align to TRBD2. This CDR3 region has 15 residues. V shed 2 bases, J shed 7 bases, and the junction held 2 bases outside the gene matches. Germline-derived CDR1 and CDR2 are MNHNS and SASEGT.

As DNA, the CDR3 is TGTGCCAGCAGCTTGACGGCCGGGATAAGGACAGATACGCAGTATTTT. It translates to CASSLTAGIRTDTQYF. V and J are TRBV5-6 and TRBJ2-3; D may be TRBD2 (5 bases). V dropped 1 base and J dropped 3 bases, with 15 bases sitting between them. The CDR3 is 16 residues long. CDR1 and CDR2 (germline): SGHDT, YYEEEE.

This chain connects TRBV10-1 to TRBJ2-1, with 12 bases fitting TRBD2. This CDR3 contains 18 residues. V dropped 7 bases and J dropped 6; count of bases not matched to a gene: 16. Germline V CDR1 and CDR2: WNHNN, SYGVQD (reference sequence). The CDR3 DNA reads as TGCGCCAGCACCCTATACGGGACTAGCGGGCTCGGGGGCAATGAGCAGTTCTTC. It translates to CASTLYGTSGLGGNEQFF.

The genes are TRBV2 and TRBJ2-1, with D perhaps matching TRBD2 (5 bases). Germline CDR1 reads SNHLY; CDR2 reads FYNNEI. This CDR3 is 14 amino acids long. Trimming shortened V by 4 bases and J by 9 bases, and 16 bases separated the two germline ends. The CDR3 DNA sequence: TGTGCCAGCAGTGGCGACTCCGTAGGAGGTGAGCAGTTCTTC. It translates to CASSGDSVGGEQFF.

This clone was picked up a small number of times. V gene TRBV4-2 combines with J gene TRBJ1-2, with 8 bases aligning to TRBD1. The CDR3 has 15 amino acids. The V gene's germline CDR1 is LGHNA and CDR2 YNFKEQ. The V and J ends lost 3 bases and 6 bases, in that order; junction bases with no gene match: 9. CDR3 DNA sequence: TGTGCCAGCAGCCACGTGACAGGGGTGGAGGATGGCTACACCTTC. It encodes CASSHVTGVEDGYTF.

V and J are TRBV2 and TRBJ1-5; no clear D. The CDR3 is 15 residues long. The V gene's germline CDR1 is SNHLY and CDR2 FYNNEI. Trimming removed 3 bases from V and 2 bases from J, with 11 bases in between. The CDR3 nucleotides are TGTGCCAGCAGTGAGGAGGGTCTCGGCAATCAGCCCCAGCATTTT. Translating it yields CASSEEGLGNQPQHF.

This sequence joins TRBV27 and TRBJ1-5; D call uncertain. Germline V gives CDR1 MNHEY, CDR2 SMNVEV (reference sequence). V was clipped by 0 bases and J by 4 bases, with 13 bases between them. The CDR3 sequence is 16 residues long. CDR3 coding DNA: TGTGCCAGCAGTTTATCGGGTCGGCCGGGAAATCAGCCCCAGCATTTT. The encoded protein is CASSLSGRPGNQPQHF.